The present T cell receptor beta chain was sequenced within a study of T cell changes during pregnancy in multiple sclerosis. This clone is a singleton in its sample. Its ends do not fully match the called genes, so a read error is possible. Sequencing was performed with immunoSEQ multiplex PCR; in TCRdb, only in-frame clones are kept and a portion is missing. The sample shows some 60,000 clones, 85% to 95% of them seen only once. The sequence was collected from a female donor with multiple sclerosis, enrolled in a pregnancy study. This material consisted of peripheral blood, taken in the first trimester of pregnancy.

The CDR3 DNA is TGTGCTAGCAGCCCCACTAGCGGGGATGCCTACGAGCAGTACTTC. Amino acid sequence: CASSPTSGDAYEQYF. The gene calls are TRBV7-7 and TRBJ2-7; 10 bases are shared with TRBD2. Germline CDR1 is SSHAT and CDR2 is FNYEAQ (reference sequence). The CDR3 runs to 15 residues. The whole variable domain, remainder taken from reference TRBV7-7 and TRBJ2-7, is GAGVSQSPRYKVTKRGQDVTLRCDPISSHATLYWYQQALGQGPEFLTYFNYEAQPDKSGLPSDRFSAERPEGSISTLTIQRTEQRDSAMYRCASSPTSGDAYEQYFGPGTRLTVT.